This TCR beta chain was sequenced for a study of CXCR3-negative and CXCR3-positive naive CD8 T cells (dated by TCRdb to the late 2010s). At the level of the whole study: In total, 130 million or so TRB reads were obtained, which works out to roughly 1.5 +/- 0.3 million reads per library. Data from 11 donors, pooled across two independent experiments, went into the diversity and physicochemical repertoire analyses. TRBV-TRBJ cluster analysis included naive subsets from about five donors and memory cells from 3 donors. Summary of the overall study and its limitations: TRB CDR3s from CXCR3-positive naive cells showed higher hydrophobicity (lower Kidera factor 4), lower energy, and higher strength and volume indices than CXCR3-negative naive cells. Because surface CD5, which is linked to self-reactivity in mice, was comparable between the naive subsets, TCR interaction strength was also inferred from TRB CDR3 physicochemical properties. Both naive subsets had comparably high repertoire diversity, while memory CD8+ T cells had much lower repertoire diversity. Because CXCR3 expression was partially decreased after cryopreservation, freshly isolated PBMCs were used for most assays. TRBV-TRBJ usage was similar between naive CXCR3-negative and CXCR3-positive cells from the same donor, while memory cells showed distinct patterns.

The sample was run on a NextSeq 550. The Human TCR Profiling Kit (MiLaboratory) was used to make UMI-labeled 5' RACE TRB cDNA libraries. cDNA synthesis used the entire amount of extracted RNA, and PCR amplification then used the entire amount of cDNA produced. The libraries were made side by side, with each library going through the same number of PCR cycles. The paper's data handling went like this. With a minimum of two reads required per UMI, MIGEC and MiXCR pulled out about 50,000 +/- 9,200 unique UMI-labeled TRB cDNA molecules from each library. On average, around 40,000 +/- 10,000 functional in-frame TRB CDR3 nucleotide clonotypes lacking stop codons were found per library. Diversity metrics, including normalized Shannon-Wiener and Chao1, were computed in VDJtools after downsampling to 5000 UMI-labeled TRB molecules per sample. Clonotype-size-weighted physicochemical properties of the central five CDR3 residues (interaction energy, strength, volume and Kidera factor 4) were computed in VDJtools. TCRdb reprocessed the reads, so every CDR3 protein sequence counts as one entry and DNA is not shown. The V and J calls were not made by the authors but by TCRdb's processing. The table held for this sample gives some 50,000 distinct CDR3 sequences. Jointly, the top ten make up around 1.5% of the sample.

For each CD8+ T cell subset, flow sorting was done in triplicate, and about 300,000 cells per subset went directly into RLT lysis buffer. To keep memory contaminants out, a stringent definition of naive CD8+ T cells was applied: CD45RO-CCR7+CD27+CD95-. Standard density gradient centrifugation was used to isolate peripheral blood mononuclear cells from buffy coats. A FACSAria III was used to flow-sort naive CXCR3-negative and CXCR3-positive CD8+ T cells. An RNeasy Mini Kit was used to extract total RNA from the sorted cells. Based on the germline V gene, the CDR1 and CDR2 sequences are SQVTM and ANQGSEA. From the cysteine through the phenylalanine, the CDR3 covers 13 amino acids. Only the protein sequence is given. Note on this clonotype: The antigen this receptor binds is unknown.

This clonotype was sampled from a human donor in good health. Some clones in this sample may be carry-over from other donors' samples. The rearrangement combines TRBV29-1 with TRBJ2-5; there is no DNA to check the TCRdb D call of TRBD1. Sequencing was performed on naive CXCR3- CD8+ T cells from blood. The cell subset or site label on this specimen signifies: CD45RO-CCR7+CD27+CD95- naive CD8+ T cells lacking CXCR3 (TNR3-). The CDR3 protein: CSVGGAGLETQYF.